This TCR beta chain was obtained from a study of glioma-infiltrating T cells after dendritic cell vaccination. About the study: Between about 2002 and 2013, patients got autologous tumor lysate-pulsed dendritic cell vaccines.

Trimming stripped 0 bases from V and 8 bases from J, with 14 bases between. CDR1 and CDR2 (germline): LGHNT, FRNRAP. This CDR3 region has 16 residues. Up to about 2 ug genomic DNA was used for TCRB CDR3 amplification. Profiling relied on immunoSEQ multiplex PCR, and the TCRdb table lists in-frame clones only, not all of them. This sample has 93,000 or so clones, with roughly 76% found just once. Overall study findings and caveats: TCR clonality showed no direct relationship with survival.

A word on this clone: Its target is unknown.

Sequencing was performed on blood, taken before dendritic cell vaccination. The chain links TRBV12-5 to TRBJ1-6; D call uncertain. The sequence was obtained from a human donor with glioblastoma. CDR3 protein: CASGLVLGRSHSPLHF. As DNA, the CDR3 is TGTGCTAGTGGTTTGGTACTTGGCAGGTCCCATTCACCCCTCCACTTT.